A single sample is the source of the 27 T cell receptor beta chains below, sequenced in a study of regulatory T cells in long-lasting Graves disease. Construction of the TCR beta libraries employed iRepertoire HTBI primers in conjunction with Arm-PCR of CDR3 regions. TCRdb reprocessed the multiplex PCR reads via MiXCR and lists one record per CDR3 protein. The sample holds roughly 560,000 distinct CDR3 sequences, around 13% seen once. The time point is: newly diagnosed GD, antithyroid drugs for less than 3 months. Following extraction of RNA from PBMCs, that RNA was used to make the TCR library. This sample was shared with a second study, whose subject was T cells in Graves' hyperthyroidism and ophthalmopathy.

The specimen comprised peripheral blood mononuclear cells (PBMCs), sampled at new diagnosis, from a patient treated with antithyroid drugs. The receptors shown here come from a woman in her 30s with Graves disease.

This clonotype was observed at least ten times. V gene TRBV5-1 combines with J gene TRBJ2-3; D gene ambiguous. V lost 4 bases to trimming and J lost 0 bases, with 12 bases between them. Germline CDR1 and CDR2: SGHRS and YFSETQ. The CDR3 runs to 15 residues. The CDR3 reads CASSPGRRSTDTQYF. CDR3 sequence (DNA): TGCGCCAGCAGCCCCGGACGTCGAAGCACAGATACGCAGTATTTT.

This clonotype has at least ten counts. The chain combines TRBV30 with TRBJ1-3; possible D gene TRBD1, 5 bases. Germline values: CDR1 GTSNPN, CDR2 SVGIG (reference sequence). The V end lost 7 bases, the J end lost 2 bases, and 15 bases lay between the germline ends. This CDR3 contains 14 residues. The CDR3 DNA sequence: TGTGCCTCTAGGGACCTCGGAGCTGGAAACACCATATATTTT. It specifies CASRDLGAGNTIYF. The complete variable domain, with remaining parts taken from reference TRBV30 and TRBJ1-3, reads SQTIHQWPATLVQPVGSPLSLECTVEGTSNPNLYWYRQAAGRGLQLLFYSVGIGQISSEVPQNLSASRPQDRQFILSSKKLLLSDSGFYLCASRDLGAGNTIYFGEGSWLTVV.

In its sample, this clonotype was seen a few times. V gene TRBV19 combines with J gene TRBJ2-2; 11 nucleotides line up with TRBD2. The J segment lost 6 bases and the V segment lost 7 bases, leaving 7 bases of the junction unmatched. The CDR3 covers 15 residues. Per the germline V gene, CDR1 is LNHDA and CDR2 is SQIVND (reference sequence). CDR3 amino acids: CASKPGLAVAGELFF. DNA for the CDR3: TGTGCCAGTAAACCGGGACTAGCGGTAGCCGGGGAGCTGTTTTTT. The variable domain in full, with the rest retrieved from reference TRBV19 and TRBJ2-2, is DGGITQSPKYLFRKEGQNVTLSCEQNLNHDAMYWYRQDPGQGLRLIYYSQIVNDFQKGDIAEGYSVSREKKESFPLTVTSAQKNPTAFYLCASKPGLAVAGELFFGEGSRLTVL.

This chain joins TRBV3-1 and TRBJ2-3, with 7 bases aligning to TRBD2. The length of the CDR3 is 16 residues. After removal of 1 base from V and 2 bases from J, the junction contained 6 bases not matched to a gene. CDR1 and CDR2 (germline): LGHDT, YNNKEL (reference sequence). The CDR3 nucleotides are TGTGCCAGCAGCCAAGTACTAGCGCTTACCACAGATACGCAGTATTTT. Translating gives CASSQVLALTTDTQYF.

As regards this clonotype: Possible read error: a much larger clone is one base away. This chain connects TRBV28 to TRBJ2-1, with D unclear. V lost 5 bases and J 11 bases, leaving 10 bases between the germline ends. CDR1 is MDHEN, CDR2 SYDVKM, per germline. The CDR3 length is 11 residues. In DNA, the CDR3 is TGTGCCAGCAGTCACGATATTAAGCAGTTCTTC. It encodes CASSHDIKQFF. Using reference TRBV28 and TRBJ2-1 for the parts outside the CDR3, the full variable domain is DVKVTQSSRYLVKRTGEKVFLECVQDMDHENMFWYRQDPGLGLRLIYFSYDVKMKEKGDIPEGYSVSREKKERFSLILESASTNQTSMYLCASSHDIKQFFGPGTRLTVL.

V and J are TRBV2 and TRBJ2-1; 9 bases are a match to TRBD2. The J segment lost 2 bases and the V segment lost 6 bases, leaving 8 bases of the junction unmatched. The CDR3 has 16 amino acids. Germline V lookup: CDR1 SNHLY, CDR2 FYNNEI. This chain's CDR3 is CASSATSGPTYNEQFF. The CDR3 DNA follows: TGTGCCAGCAGCGCTACTAGCGGGCCGACCTACAATGAGCAGTTCTTC. The variable domain in full, completed from reference TRBV2 and TRBJ2-1, reads EPEVTQTPSHQVTQMGQEVILRCVPISNHLYFYWYRQILGQKVEFLVSFYNNEISEKSEIFDDQFSVERPDGSNFTLKIRSTKLEDSAMYFCASSATSGPTYNEQFFGPGTRLTVL.

This chain links TRBV7-8 with TRBJ2-1; D possibly corresponds to TRBD1 (7 bases). With 5 bases removed from V and 8 bases from J, the gap between germline ends came to 16 bases. CDR3 length: 14 amino acids. Germline CDR1 reads SGHVS; CDR2 reads FQNEAQ. In DNA form, the CDR3 reads TGTGCCAGCAGCCCTCCAGGGGGGTGGGATGAGCAGTTCTTC. Encoded protein: CASSPPGGWDEQFF.

With respect to this clonotype: A single base separates this from a much larger clone, so it may be a read error. This chain connects TRBV28 to TRBJ2-7, with 10 nucleotides matching TRBD2. Germline-derived CDR1 and CDR2 are MDHEN and SYDVKM. This CDR3 region has 17 residues. Trimming cost V 5 bases and J 3 bases; bases outside gene matches: 13. The chain's CDR3 is CASSESKREGVHYEQYF. The CDR3 DNA reads TGTGCCAGCAGTGAGTCAAAGCGGGAGGGCGTACACTACGAGCAGTACTTC.

This clonotype has a count of ten or more. The chain employs TRBV2 and TRBJ1-4, with D possibly TRBD1 on 6 matching bases. CDR1 and CDR2 (germline): SNHLY, FYNNEI. V was cut by 4 bases and J by 4 bases, with 16 bases left in between. The CDR3 runs 16 residues. This chain's CDR3 is CASSALDSSINEKLFF. The CDR3 DNA follows: TGTGCCAGCAGTGCACTGGACAGCTCGATTAATGAAAAACTGTTTTTT.

The sample holds many counts of this clonotype. The chain joins TRBV6-5 to TRBJ2-6, with D perhaps TRBD1 (5 bases). CDR3 length equals 16 residues. Between the trimmed V and J ends, which lost 2 bases and 1 base, there was a span of 9 bases. Germline assignment: CDR1 MNHEY and CDR2 SVGAGI. CDR3 in amino acids: CASSYVAGSGANVLTF. The CDR3 DNA reads as TGTGCCAGCAGTTACGTGGCAGGGTCTGGGGCCAACGTCCTGACTTTC.

This clonotype appeared many times. The chain employs TRBV3-1 and TRBJ2-1; D possibly matches TRBD1 or TRBD2 (5 bases each). With 1 base removed from V and 5 bases from J, the gap between germline ends came to 18 bases. In germline, CDR1 is LGHDT, CDR2 YNNKEL (reference sequence). The CDR3 spans 17 residues. This chain's CDR3 is CASSQVAKGDEDNEQFF. The CDR3 region has the DNA TGTGCCAGCAGCCAAGTGGCCAAAGGGGACGAAGACAATGAGCAGTTCTTC.

This clonotype was found many times. This chain uses TRBV28 with TRBJ2-1, with D maybe TRBD1 (5 bases). There are 14 residues in the CDR3. The germline CDR1 and CDR2 sequences are MDHEN and SYDVKM. Trimming shortened V by 10 bases and J by 3 bases, and 16 bases separated the two germline ends. The CDR3 DNA sequence: TGTGCCATCGCAGGGTCTAAGAACTACAATGAGCAGTTCTTC. It encodes CAIAGSKNYNEQFF. Looking up the rest from reference TRBV28 and TRBJ2-1 gives the full variable domain: DVKVTQSSRYLVKRTGEKVFLECVQDMDHENMFWYRQDPGLGLRLIYFSYDVKMKEKGDIPEGYSVSREKKERFSLILESASTNQTSMYLCAIAGSKNYNEQFFGPGTRLTVL.

This clonotype came up many times. This chain connects TRBV30 to TRBJ1-1, with D possibly TRBD1 on 5 matching bases. Germline V gives CDR1 GTSNPN, CDR2 SVGIG (reference sequence). The CDR3 is 13 amino acids. Trimming shortened V by 2 bases and J by 1 base, and 8 bases separated the two germline ends. CDR3 protein: CAWSSQGNTEAFF. The CDR3 nucleotides read TGTGCCTGGAGTTCTCAGGGGAACACTGAAGCTTTCTTT.

The sample holds many counts of this clonotype. The chain couples TRBV6-1 to TRBJ2-2, with 11 nucleotides matching TRBD2. In germline, CDR1 is MNHNS, CDR2 SASEGT. This CDR3 has 17 residues. The J segment lost 2 bases and the V segment lost 6 bases, leaving 8 bases of the junction unmatched. CDR3 sequence (DNA): TGTGCCAGCAGGCGAGCGACTAGCGGGAAAAACACCGGGGAGCTGTTTTTT. This gives the protein CASRRATSGKNTGELFF.

This clonotype has a count of ten or more. The CDR3 region is CSASISGRQGGTEAFF. CDR3 nucleotides: TGCAGTGCTAGTATCTCCGGAAGACAAGGGGGGACTGAAGCTTTCTTT. The J gene is TRBJ1-1, the V gene TRBV20-1; maybe TRBD1 (6 bases). The CDR3 extends over 16 amino acids. Germline loops: CDR1 DFQATT, CDR2 SNEGSKA (reference sequence). Between the trimmed V and J ends, which lost 3 bases and 5 bases, there was a span of 22 bases.

This clonotype has more than one count but fewer than ten. The CDR3 is CATQDNSYEQYF. The DNA of the CDR3 is TGTGCCACACAGGACAACTCCTACGAGCAGTACTTC. The genes are TRBV19 and TRBJ2-7; D might be TRBD1 (5 bases). Germline V gene data show CDR1 as LNHDA and CDR2 as SQIVND (reference sequence). This CDR3 has 12 residues. The ends were cut back, 10 bases at V and 0 bases at J, with 10 bases in the middle. Full variable domain (outside the CDR3, taken from reference TRBV19 and TRBJ2-7): DGGITQSPKYLFRKEGQNVTLSCEQNLNHDAMYWYRQDPGQGLRLIYYSQIVNDFQKGDIAEGYSVSREKKESFPLTVTSAQKNPTAFYLCATQDNSYEQYFGPGTRLTVT.

The DNA of the CDR3 is TGTGCCAGCAGCCAAGTTACGGGAGATGCAGATACGCAGTATTTT. It yields the protein CASSQVTGDADTQYF. The chain joins TRBV12-3 or TRBV12-4 to TRBJ2-3, with D possibly being TRBD2 (6 bases). The CDR3 runs 15 residues. Trimming took 6 bases from V and 4 from J, leaving 17 bases between them.

This clonotype was seen repeatedly, ten times or more. CDR3 coding DNA: TGTGCCTGCCTCGGGAGTCTCGACTATGGCTACACCTTC. This codes for CACLGSLDYGYTF. The rearrangement links TRBV30 to TRBJ1-2, with no clear D. The CDR3 consists of 13 residues. CDR1 GTSNPN and CDR2 SVGIG come from the germline V gene (reference sequence). With 6 bases removed from V and 3 bases from J, the gap between germline ends came to 14 bases.

This clonotype was observed a few times. This sequence joins TRBV24-1 and TRBJ2-7; 9 bases line up with TRBD1. The trim removed 4 bases at V and 5 bases at J, leaving 5 bases unmatched. Germline-derived CDR1 and CDR2 are KGHDR and SFDVKD. The length of the CDR3 is 14 residues. The chain's CDR3 is CATSDPGQGHEQYF. For the CDR3, the DNA is TGTGCCACCAGTGACCCGGGACAGGGCCACGAGCAGTACTTC.

This clonotype was seen ten or more times. The chain employs TRBV12-3 or TRBV12-4 and TRBJ1-1, with a possible D match to TRBD1 (5 bases). Between the trimmed V and J ends, which lost 2 bases and 2 bases, there was a span of 9 bases. This CDR3 comprises 14 residues. The CDR3 loop reads CASSLWGANTEAFF. The DNA of the CDR3 is TGTGCCAGCAGTTTATGGGGCGCTAACACTGAAGCTTTCTTT.

The rearrangement uses TRBV19 and TRBJ2-4; 8 bases map to TRBD1. V trimming: 4 bases; J trimming: 8 bases; junction bases outside the gene matches: 13. Germline-derived CDR1 and CDR2 are LNHDA and SQIVND (reference sequence). CDR3 size: 16 residues. Written as DNA, the CDR3 is TGTGCCAGTAGTACTTTCCTCGGACAGGGATGGGACATTCAGTACTTC. Translation: CASSTFLGQGWDIQYF.

As to this clonotype: A read error is possible here, since a much larger clone lies one base away. The chain links TRBV3-1 to TRBJ2-3; perhaps TRBD2 as D (5 bases). This CDR3 is built from 14 residues. Germline CDR1 and CDR2: LGHDT and YNNKEL (reference sequence). The CDR3 DNA is TGTGCCAGCAACCAAGTAAGACTATCAGATACGCAGTATTTT. It specifies CASNQVRLSDTQYF.

The chain links TRBV6-1 to TRBJ2-5; TRBD1 is a possible D gene (6 bases). The germline CDR1 and CDR2 sequences are MNHNS and SASEGT. The length of the CDR3 is 14 residues. V gave up 8 bases and J gave up 5 bases, with 18 bases separating them. The CDR3 reads CASAQTGTGETQYF. DNA for the CDR3: TGTGCCAGCGCACAGACAGGTACCGGGGAGACCCAGTACTTC.

This clonotype was picked up many times. The rearrangement joins TRBV7-9 to TRBJ2-7, with 9 bases that match TRBD1. Germline V gene lookup returns CDR1 SEHNR and CDR2 FQNEAQ (reference sequence). V shed 2 bases, J shed 4 bases, and the junction held 3 bases outside the gene matches. CDR3 length: 14 residues. CDR3 nucleotide sequence: TGTGCCAGCAGCTTAACGGACAGGGGATACGAGCAGTACTTC. This translates into CASSLTDRGYEQYF.

This clonotype has ten or more counts. CDR3 in DNA: TGTGCCAGCAGCGTAGGCCAGGGGCCGGGGACTGAAGCTTTCTTT. The encoded protein is CASSVGQGPGTEAFF. The J gene is TRBJ1-1, the V gene TRBV9; D may be TRBD1 (6 bases). CDR3 length equals 15 residues. Trimming cost V 0 bases and J 5 bases, with 14 bases left between them. The germline CDR1 and CDR2 sequences are SGDLS and YYNGEE.

V is TRBV18 and J is TRBJ2-3; TRBD1 matches at 10 bases. With 6 bases clipped from V and 5 bases from J, the junction kept 5 bases outside the gene matches. This CDR3 region has 14 residues. In germline, CDR1 is KGHSH, CDR2 LQKENI. Here the CDR3 DNA reads TGTGCCAGCTCCCCCGGACAGGGGGGAGATACGCAGTATTTT. Its translation: CASSPGQGGDTQYF.

Many counts were recorded for this clonotype. This chain connects TRBV27 to TRBJ2-6, with no clear D. Between the trimmed V and J ends, which lost 0 bases and 2 bases, there was a span of 17 bases. Germline V gives CDR1 MNHEY, CDR2 SMNVEV (reference sequence). The length of the CDR3 is 19 residues. The CDR3 reads CASSLSAGYAEAGANVLTF. CDR3 DNA: TGTGCCAGCAGTTTATCGGCCGGGTACGCGGAAGCTGGGGCCAACGTCCTGACTTTC. The variable domain in full, completed from reference TRBV27 and TRBJ2-6, reads EAQVTQNPRYLITVTGKKLTVTCSQNMNHEYMSWYRQDPGLGLRQIYYSMNVEVTDKGDVPEGYKVSRKEKRNFPLILESPSPNQTSLYFCASSLSAGYAEAGANVLTFGAGSRLTVL.